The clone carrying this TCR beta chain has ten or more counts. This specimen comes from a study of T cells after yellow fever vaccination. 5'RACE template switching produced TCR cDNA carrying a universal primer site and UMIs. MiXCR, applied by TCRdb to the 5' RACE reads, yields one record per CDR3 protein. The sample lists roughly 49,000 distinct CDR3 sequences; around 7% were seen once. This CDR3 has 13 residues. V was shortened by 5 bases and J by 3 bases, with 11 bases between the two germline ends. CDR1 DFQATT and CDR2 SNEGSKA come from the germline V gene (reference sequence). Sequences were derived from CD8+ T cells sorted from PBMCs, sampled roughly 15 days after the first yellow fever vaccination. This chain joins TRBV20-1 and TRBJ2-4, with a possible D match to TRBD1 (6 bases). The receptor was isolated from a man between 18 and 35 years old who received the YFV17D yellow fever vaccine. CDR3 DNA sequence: TGCAGTGCTCGGACAGTCGACAAAAACATTCAGTACTTC. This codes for CSARTVDKNIQYF.